The 11 T cell receptor beta chains reported below all come from one sample, sequenced in a study of shared clonotypes between healthy human individuals. TCRdb keeps only in-frame clones here, not all; method: immunoSEQ multiplex PCR. This sample has 1.4 million to 1.5 million clones, with roughly 97% found just once. Sequenced material: naive CD4+ T cells sorted from blood. Noted subset: CD45RA+ positively selected. These receptors were taken from a man aged 25 to 40 in good health.

V usage is TRBV27 and J usage is TRBJ2-7; D possibly corresponds to TRBD2 (6 bases). The germline V and J ends were trimmed by 3 bases and 4 bases, with 13 bases remaining between them. The CDR3 contains 14 residues. The germline V gene has CDR1 MNHEY and CDR2 SMNVEV (reference sequence). This CDR3 is CASSFSGAGYEQYF. CDR3 nucleotide sequence: TGTGCCAGCAGTTTTTCGGGAGCCGGATACGAGCAGTACTTC.

The chain is built from TRBV28 and TRBJ1-2; D is ambiguous. The ends were cut back, 8 bases at V and 10 bases at J, with 14 bases in the middle. CDR3 size: 11 residues. Per the germline V gene, CDR1 is MDHEN and CDR2 is SYDVKM. The CDR3 DNA follows: TGTGCCAGCGGCGCGGGTCATGACTACACCTTC. Translated: CASGAGHDYTF.

On this clone itself: Other DNA sequences in the same sample also yield this CDR3. The rearrangement joins TRBV5-1 to TRBJ2-7, with a weak D call TRBD1 (5 bases). This CDR3 comprises 14 residues. V was pared by 0 bases and J by 3 bases, with 10 bases between. Germline assignment: CDR1 SGHRS and CDR2 YFSETQ. The CDR3 spells CASSLVGVGYEQYF. The CDR3 DNA sequence: TGCGCCAGCAGCTTGGTAGGGGTGGGCTACGAGCAGTACTTC.

The chain combines TRBV9 with TRBJ2-1; a weak D match, TRBD2 (6 bases). V shed 2 bases and J shed 4 bases, with 13 bases lying between them. Germline CDR1 SGDLS, CDR2 YYNGEE. The CDR3 is made up of 15 amino acids. The CDR3 DNA follows: TGTGCCAGCAGCGTCGGGCAGCGGGCATACAATGAGCAGTTCTTC. It encodes CASSVGQRAYNEQFF.

The gene calls are TRBV28 and TRBJ1-5; TRBD1 might be the D (5 bases). The CDR3 runs 14 residues. CDR1 MDHEN and CDR2 SYDVKM come from the germline V gene. Trimming took 8 bases from V and 5 from J, leaving 16 bases between them. The CDR3 here is CASERGFLDQPQHF. DNA for the CDR3: TGTGCCAGCGAGCGGGGGTTCTTGGATCAGCCCCAGCATTTT.

The chain carries TRBV5-4 and TRBJ2-7; 9 bases align to TRBD1. Germline V gene lookup returns CDR1 SGHNT and CDR2 YYREEE (reference sequence). The ends lost 4 bases at V and 2 bases at J; junction bases unmatched: 7. This CDR3 comprises 15 residues. CDR3 in amino acids: CASSTGQGLTYEQYF. CDR3 DNA sequence: TGTGCCAGCAGCACGGGACAGGGTCTAACCTACGAGCAGTACTTC.

About this clone: This specimen includes other DNA sequences encoding the same CDR3. The DNA of the CDR3 is TGTGCCAGCTCACCACGGACGGGGGAGGGCGAGCAGTACTTC. It is translated as CASSPRTGEGEQYF. The genes are TRBV18 and TRBJ2-7; 7 bases fit TRBD2. The CDR3 consists of 14 residues. Unmatched junction bases numbered 6, after V lost 1 base and J lost 6 bases. Germline CDR1 is KGHSH and CDR2 is LQKENI.

The genes are TRBV5-1 and TRBJ1-4; the match to TRBD1 covers 7 bases. The trim removed 7 bases at V and 6 bases at J, leaving 9 bases unmatched. Germline CDR1 is SGHRS and CDR2 is YFSETQ. There are 14 residues in the CDR3. DNA of the CDR3: TGCGCCAGCCGAGTCAAAACAGGGGATGAAAAACTGTTTTTT. Residues: CASRVKTGDEKLFF.

J is TRBJ1-1 and V is TRBV30; maybe TRBD1 (6 bases). The CDR3 consists of 15 residues. Germline V gives CDR1 GTSNPN, CDR2 SVGIG (reference sequence). Trimming pared 4 bases from V and 1 base from J, leaving 16 bases between. The CDR3 sequence is CAWMRGAWENTEAFF. As DNA, the CDR3 is TGTGCCTGGATGCGGGGGGCCTGGGAGAACACTGAAGCTTTCTTT. Using reference TRBV30 and TRBJ1-1 for the parts outside the CDR3, the full variable domain is SQTIHQWPATLVQPVGSPLSLECTVEGTSNPNLYWYRQAAGRGLQLLFYSVGIGQISSEVPQNLSASRPQDRQFILSSKKLLLSDSGFYLCAWMRGAWENTEAFFGQGTRLTVV.

This chain joins TRBV27 and TRBJ2-2; a possible D gene is TRBD1 (6 bases). Trimming took 5 bases from V and 2 from J, leaving 18 bases between them. Germline lookup yields CDR1 MNHEY and CDR2 SMNVEV (reference sequence). This CDR3 spans 17 amino acids. The CDR3 coding sequence is TGTGCCAGCAGTACCCCCCAGGGACACATAAACACCGGGGAGCTGTTTTTT. It is translated as CASSTPQGHINTGELFF.

The chain links TRBV28 to TRBJ2-6; 9 bases line up with TRBD1. This CDR3 comprises 23 residues. Germline V gene sequence: CDR1 MDHEN, CDR2 SYDVKM. V shed 6 bases and J 0 bases; nucleotides not matched to a gene: 24. CDR3 nucleotides: TGTGCCAGCAGGCCTATTTCTGGACAGGGGCTGCTCCGACGTATCTCTGGGGCCAACGTCCTGACTTTC. It codes for CASRPISGQGLLRRISGANVLTF.